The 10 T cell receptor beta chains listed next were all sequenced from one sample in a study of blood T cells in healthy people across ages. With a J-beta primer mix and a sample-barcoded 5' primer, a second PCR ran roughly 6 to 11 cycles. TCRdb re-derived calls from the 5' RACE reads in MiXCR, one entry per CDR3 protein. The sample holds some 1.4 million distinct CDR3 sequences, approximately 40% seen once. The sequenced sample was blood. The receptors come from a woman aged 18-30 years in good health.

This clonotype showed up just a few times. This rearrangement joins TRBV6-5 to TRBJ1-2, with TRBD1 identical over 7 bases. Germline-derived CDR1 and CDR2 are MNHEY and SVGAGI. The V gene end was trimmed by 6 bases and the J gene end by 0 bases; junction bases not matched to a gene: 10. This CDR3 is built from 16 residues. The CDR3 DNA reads TGTGCCAGCAGACCGCCAGGGGGGGAAACTAACTATGGCTACACCTTC. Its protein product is CASRPPGGETNYGYTF.

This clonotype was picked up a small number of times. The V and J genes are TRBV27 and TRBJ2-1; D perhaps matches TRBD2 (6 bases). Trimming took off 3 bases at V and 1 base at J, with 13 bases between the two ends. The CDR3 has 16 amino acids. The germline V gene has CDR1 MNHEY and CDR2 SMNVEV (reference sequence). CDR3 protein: CASSFAGLVSYNEQFF. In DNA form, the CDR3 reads TGTGCCAGCAGTTTTGCGGGGCTCGTTTCCTACAATGAGCAGTTCTTC.

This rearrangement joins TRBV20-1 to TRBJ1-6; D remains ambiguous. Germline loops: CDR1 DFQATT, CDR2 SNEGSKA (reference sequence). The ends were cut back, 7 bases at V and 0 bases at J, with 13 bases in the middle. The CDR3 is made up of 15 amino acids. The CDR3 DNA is TGCAGTGTATCCGGGGTCAGCTCCTATAATTCACCCCTCCACTTT. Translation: CSVSGVSSYNSPLHF.

The CDR3 nucleotides are TGTGCCAGCAGTTACGGGACTAGCGGGAGATTTACAGATACGCAGTATTTT. As protein: CASSYGTSGRFTDTQYF. This rearrangement joins TRBV6-5 to TRBJ2-3; 14 nucleotides agree with TRBD2. CDR3 length: 17 residues. The germline CDR1 and CDR2 sequences are MNHEY and SVGAGI. J was trimmed by 3 bases and V by 2 bases; bases with no gene match: 4.

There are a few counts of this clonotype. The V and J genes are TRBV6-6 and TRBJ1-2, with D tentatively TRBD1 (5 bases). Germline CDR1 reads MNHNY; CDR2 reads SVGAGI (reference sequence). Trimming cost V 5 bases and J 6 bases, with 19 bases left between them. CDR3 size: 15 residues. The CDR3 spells CASSPVRGWRDGYTF. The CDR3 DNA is TGTGCCAGCAGTCCAGTGAGGGGCTGGCGCGATGGCTACACCTTC.

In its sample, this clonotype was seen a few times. CDR3 in DNA: TGTGCCAGCAGACCACGGACCGGGGATCCCGAGCAGTACTTC. Residues: CASRPRTGDPEQYF. The gene calls are TRBV27 and TRBJ2-7; tentative D call: TRBD2 (5 bases). Germline-derived CDR1 and CDR2 are MNHEY and SMNVEV (reference sequence). V lost 6 bases and J 6 bases, leaving 18 bases between the germline ends. The CDR3 consists of 14 residues.

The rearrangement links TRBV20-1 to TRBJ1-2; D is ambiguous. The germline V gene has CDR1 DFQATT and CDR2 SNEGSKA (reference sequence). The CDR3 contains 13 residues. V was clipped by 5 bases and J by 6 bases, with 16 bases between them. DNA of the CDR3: TGCAGTGCTCATGCCTCGGGTTTGGATGGCTACACCTTC. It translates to CSAHASGLDGYTF.

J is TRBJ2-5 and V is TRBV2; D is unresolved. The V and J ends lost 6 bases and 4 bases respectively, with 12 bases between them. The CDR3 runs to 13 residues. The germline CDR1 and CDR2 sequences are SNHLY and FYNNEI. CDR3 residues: CASRIIPIETQYF. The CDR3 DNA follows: TGTGCCAGCAGAATTATACCTATAGAGACCCAGTACTTC.

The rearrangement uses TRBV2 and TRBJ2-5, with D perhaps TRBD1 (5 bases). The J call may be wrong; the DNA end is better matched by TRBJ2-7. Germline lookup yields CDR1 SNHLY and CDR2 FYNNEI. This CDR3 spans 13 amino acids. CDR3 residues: CASRGANGHEQYF. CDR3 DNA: TGTGCCAGCAGAGGGGCCAACGGACACGAGCAGTACTTC.

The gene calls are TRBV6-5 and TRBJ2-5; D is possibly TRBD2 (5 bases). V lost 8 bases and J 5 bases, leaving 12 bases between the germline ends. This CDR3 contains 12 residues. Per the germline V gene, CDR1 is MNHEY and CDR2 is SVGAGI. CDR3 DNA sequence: TGTGCCAGCGGTGGACTCGGGGAGACCCAGTACTTC. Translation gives CASGGLGETQYF.